This record looks at one TCR beta chain sequence and its context. Its cognate antigen is unknown. This entry belongs to a study of shared clonotypes between healthy human individuals. Study observations and caveats: All-four-donor shared clonotypes had higher generation probabilities than non-shared clonotypes did.

Assay execution took place at the deep level. The repertoire was sequenced with immunoSEQ multiplex PCR; TCRdb's copy has only in-frame clones and lacks some. Of 2 million or so clones listed, 90% to 95% are singletons. The germline gives CDR1 ENHRY, CDR2 SYGVKD. The J segment lost 10 bases and the V segment lost 9 bases, leaving 14 bases of the junction unmatched. The CDR3 runs to 13 residues. CD45RA-negative memory and CD45RA+ naive subsets were split from the CD4+ cells. The rearrangement links TRBV10-3 to TRBJ1-2; 7 bases map to TRBD1. The receptor was derived from a man between 18 and 35 years old in good health. Sequencing used naive CD4+ T cells sorted from blood. Subset denoted: CD45RA+ positively selected. The DNA of the CDR3 is TGTGCCATAGGGGTAGGGACAGTAGTGTCCTACACCTTC. Translation gives CAIGVGTVVSYTF.